The sequence of this TCR beta chain was determined in a study of tumor-infiltrating lymphocytes in primary liver carcinoma. The study extracted blood RNA from unsorted whole blood and also extracted germline DNA. TCR beta cDNA was made from 450 to 600 ng total RNA with a constant-region primer. Three rounds of nested multiplex PCR with slightly modified ARM-PCR produced TCR beta libraries. For around 11 cycles apiece, the opening two PCR rounds ran with TRBV1-TRBV30 forward primers and a C-beta reverse primer. TCRdb re-called the multiplex PCR reads with MiXCR, one entry per CDR3 protein. The table shows nearly 200,000 distinct CDR3 sequences, with 65% occurring only once. Trimming pared 6 bases from V and 8 bases from J, leaving 16 bases between. Germline V lookup: CDR1 DFQATT, CDR2 SNEGSKA (reference sequence). The CDR3 length is 12 residues.

The specimen was peripheral blood. The sequence was collected from a woman in her fifties or sixties with primary liver carcinoma and hepatitis B virus infection. This chain connects TRBV20-1 to TRBJ1-2; D unclear. CDR3 coding DNA: TGCAGTGCGAGCCCCAGAGTTGGGGGCTACACCTTC. Translation gives CSASPRVGGYTF.